This T cell receptor (beta chain) was recorded in a study of control samples from healthy donors and cancer patients (dated by TCRdb to 2020 to 2022). Libraries were made using the immunoSEQ multiplex PCR assay. Drawn from immuneACCESS, this table holds only the in-frame rearrangements with V and J called that TCRdb kept. Clones are partly lost; checked studies trace under half to an unresolved V gene and leave the rest unexplained. This sample is represented by 55,000 to 90,000 clones; nearly 85% of them were singletons. Of the sample, under 30% is held by the ten largest clones. Note on this clone: No antigen is known for it. The sample holds no much larger clone one base away, and base qualities are not on file.

Looking up the germline V gene yields CDR1 SGHTA and CDR2 FQGNSA. Reading from cysteine to phenylalanine, the CDR3 counts 14 amino acids. Only CDR3 DNA remains: 42 bases, in frame from the first base. The V and J ends are trimmed by 5 bases and 7 bases, leaving 15 bases between them. Recombination joined TRBV7-2 with TRBJ1-3; 6 matching bases give a weak D call of TRBD1. The receptor's source is a man aged 45-65 years in good health. Source material: blood. The sequenced DNA is TGTGCCAGCAGCCGGAGACAGGATAGTAACACCATATATTTT. Its protein product is CASSRRQDSNTIYF. Reference TRBV7-2 and TRBJ1-3 genes cover what lies past the CDR3, so the full variable domain is GAGVSQSPSNKVTEKGKDVELRCDPISGHTALYWYRQSLGQGLEFLIYFQGNSAPDKSGLPSDRFSAERTGGSVSTLTIQRTQQEDSAVYLCASSRRQDSNTIYFGEGSWLTVV.